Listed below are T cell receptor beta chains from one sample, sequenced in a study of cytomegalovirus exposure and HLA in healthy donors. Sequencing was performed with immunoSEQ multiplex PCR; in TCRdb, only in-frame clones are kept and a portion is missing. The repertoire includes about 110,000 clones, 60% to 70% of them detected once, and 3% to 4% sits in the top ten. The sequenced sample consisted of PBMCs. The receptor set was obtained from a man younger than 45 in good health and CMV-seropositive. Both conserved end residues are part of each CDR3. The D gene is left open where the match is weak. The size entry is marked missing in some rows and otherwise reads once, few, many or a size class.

CASSEEAAGNTIYF	TGTGCCAGCAGTGAGGAGGCGGCTGGAAACACCATATATTTT	TRBJ1-3	few	.	TRBV2
CASSFETMTSSYEQYF	TGTGCCAGCAGCTTCGAGACCATGACATCGTCCTACGAGCAGTACTTC	TRBJ2-7	.	.	TRBV7-9
CAWMLGRTAGYTF	TGTGCCTGGATGTTGGGGCGGACGGCTGGCTACACCTTC	TRBJ1-2	.	.	TRBV30
CAISVDSNYGYTF	TGTGCCATCAGTGTGGACAGTAACTATGGCTACACCTTC	TRBJ1-2	.	.	TRBV10-3
CASSEDGAYGETQYF	TGTGCCAGCAGTGAAGATGGGGCGTACGGGGAGACCCAGTACTTC	TRBJ2-5	.	.	TRBV6-1
CATAGVSSATQYF	TGTGCCACCGCGGGGGTCAGTTCTGCGACCCAGTACTTC	TRBJ2-5	.	TRBD2	TRBV15
CASSSTGELFF	TGTGCCAGCAGCTCTACCGGGGAGCTGTTTTTT	TRBJ2-2	.	.	TRBV7-9
CASGSLLTDTQYF	TGTGCCAGCGGGAGCCTCCTCACAGATACGCAGTATTTT	TRBJ2-3	.	.	TRBV6-1
CASSPSSGANVLTF	TGTGCCAGCAGCCCTAGCTCTGGGGCCAACGTCCTGACTTTC	TRBJ2-6	.	.	TRBV14
CASSLTDGYTF	TGTGCCAGCAGCTTAACTGATGGCTACACCTTC	TRBJ1-2	few	.	TRBV7-9
CASSQVTGEETQYF	TGTGCCAGCAGCCAAGTCACAGGGGAAGAGACCCAGTACTTC	TRBJ2-5	.	TRBD1	TRBV4-2
CASSSGSGTQPQHF	TGTGCCAGCAGCTCCGGGAGCGGGACTCAGCCCCAGCATTTT	TRBJ1-5	.	.	TRBV6-6
CASSLVTGSYEQYF	TGTGCCAGCAGCTTAGTTACGGGATCCTACGAGCAGTACTTC	TRBJ2-7	.	.	TRBV7-2
CASDRGLYTEAFF	TGTGCCAGTGACAGGGGGCTGTACACTGAAGCTTTCTTT	TRBJ1-1	once	TRBD1	TRBV19
CASSPNPRTRDNEQFF	TGTGCCAGCAGTCCAAATCCCCGGACTAGAGACAATGAGCAGTTCTTC	TRBJ2-1	.	TRBD2	TRBV28
CASSPTGVNTEAFF	TGTGCCAGCAGTCCAACAGGGGTAAACACTGAAGCTTTCTTT	TRBJ1-1	.	TRBD1	TRBV6-5
CASSEYGRGSYEQYF	TGTGCCAGCAGCGAATACGGCAGGGGCTCCTACGAGCAGTACTTC	TRBJ2-7	.	.	TRBV6-1
CSVAKGGVGTEAFF	TGCAGCGTTGCTAAGGGCGGGGTGGGCACTGAAGCTTTCTTT	TRBJ1-1	few	.	TRBV29-1
CASRIQVNTEAFF	TGTGCCAGCAGGATCCAGGTGAACACTGAAGCTTTCTTT	TRBJ1-1	few	.	TRBV2
CASSLFPVLNTEAFF	TGCGCCAGCAGCTTGTTTCCGGTCCTCAACACTGAAGCTTTCTTT	TRBJ1-1	few	.	TRBV5-1